This record looks at one T cell receptor (beta chain) sequence and its context. Antigen: not known. These data belong to a study of cytomegalovirus exposure and HLA in healthy donors. General study findings and limits: Later findings reportedly placed an Asian-associated ancestry cluster below the roughly 700-donor mean for N-insertions. TCR beta V- and J-gene trimming, according to a later analysis, was linked to a missense DCLRE1C variant. According to an earlier analysis, most TCR beta V segments yielded productive rearrangements about 90% or about 30% of the time.

13 Jbeta primers and 60 Vbeta primers were used for the PCR. Only in-frame clones appear in the TCRdb table, and some are missing; sequencing was by immunoSEQ multiplex PCR. Counted here are over 150,000 clones, about 80% occurring once; the ten biggest clones make up 1.4% to 1.5%. The V and J ends lost 2 bases and 3 bases, in that order; junction bases with no gene match: 6. The germline gives CDR1 MNHEY, CDR2 SVGAGI. The CDR3 is 15 amino acids. The sequence came from a woman aged 30 to 39 in good health and CMV-seropositive. The rearrangement joins TRBV6-5 to TRBJ2-5; 7 nucleotides agree with TRBD1. Sequencing was performed on PBMCs. The CDR3, as DNA: TGTGCCAGCAGTTACGTTGCGACAGGGAAAGAGACCCAGTACTTC. As protein: CASSYVATGKETQYF.